This TCR beta chain was captured by sequencing in a study of CD8 T cells in ankylosing spondylitis. Via MiXCR, TCRdb re-called the 5' RACE reads, giving one row per CDR3 protein. The sample lists about 250,000 distinct CDR3 sequences; about 11% were seen once. The sample holds many counts of this clonotype. This CDR3 has 13 amino acids. CDR1 is SQVTM, CDR2 ANQGSEA, per germline. Trimming shortened V by 4 bases and J by 0 bases, and 4 bases separated the two germline ends. The receptor was isolated from a male donor with ankylosing spondylitis or in good health (not recorded which). V gene TRBV29-1 combines with J gene TRBJ2-6; D gene uncertain. Material: blood, either unsorted or a sorted T cell fraction (not recorded which). Here the CDR3 DNA reads TGCAGCGTTGGTACCTCTGGGGCCAACGTCCTGACTTTC. It specifies CSVGTSGANVLTF.